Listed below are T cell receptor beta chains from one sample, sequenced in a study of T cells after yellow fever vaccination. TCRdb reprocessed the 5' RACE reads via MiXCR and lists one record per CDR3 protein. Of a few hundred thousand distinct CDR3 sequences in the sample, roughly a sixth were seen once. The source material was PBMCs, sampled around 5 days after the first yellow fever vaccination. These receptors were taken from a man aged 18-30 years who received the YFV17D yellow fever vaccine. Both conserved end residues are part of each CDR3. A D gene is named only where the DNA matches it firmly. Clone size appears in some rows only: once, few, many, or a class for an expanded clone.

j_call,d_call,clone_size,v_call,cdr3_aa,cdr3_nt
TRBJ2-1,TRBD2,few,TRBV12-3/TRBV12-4,CASSLGLAGGGYNEQFF,TGTGCCAGCAGTTTAGGACTAGCGGGGGGAGGGTACAATGAGCAGTTCTTC
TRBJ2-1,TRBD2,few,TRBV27,CASTHISGGAYNEQFF,TGTGCCAGCACCCATATCTCCGGGGGGGCTTACAATGAGCAGTTCTTC
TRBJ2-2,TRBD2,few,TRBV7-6,CASSPHGRGGIGELFF,TGTGCCAGCAGCCCCCACGGGCGGGGGGGCATCGGGGAGCTGTTTTTT
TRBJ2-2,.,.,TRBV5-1,CASSRGRVIAGELFF,TGCGCCAGCAGCAGGGGACGGGTAATTGCCGGGGAGCTGTTTTTT
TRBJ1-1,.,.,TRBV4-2,CASSQGSDEAFF,TGTGCCAGCAGCCAAGGGTCGGATGAAGCTTTCTTT
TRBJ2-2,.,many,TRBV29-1,CSVAARADTGELFF,TGCAGCGTTGCTGCGAGGGCAGATACCGGGGAGCTGTTTTTT
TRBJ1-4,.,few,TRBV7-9,CASSLSSDFSEKLFF,TGTGCCAGCAGCTTATCAAGTGACTTCTCTGAAAAACTGTTTTTT
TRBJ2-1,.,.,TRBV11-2,CASSFGYYNEQFF,TGTGCCAGCAGCTTTGGCTATTACAATGAGCAGTTCTTC
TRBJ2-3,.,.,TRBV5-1,CASSLTGRRDTQYF,TGCGCCAGCAGCTTGACAGGGAGACGGGATACGCAGTATTTT
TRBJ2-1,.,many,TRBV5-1,CASSLGGGKEQFF,TGCGCCAGCAGCTTAGGCGGCGGCAAGGAGCAGTTCTTC
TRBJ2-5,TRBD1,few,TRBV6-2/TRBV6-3,CASSYGRQGETQYF,TGTGCCAGCAGTTACGGGCGACAGGGAGAGACCCAGTACTTC
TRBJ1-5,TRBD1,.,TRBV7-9,CASSKQGARNQPQHF,TGTGCCAGCAGCAAGCAGGGGGCCCGCAATCAGCCCCAGCATTTT
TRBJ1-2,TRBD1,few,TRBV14,CASSQERQGGDYGYTF,TGTGCCAGCAGCCAAGAGCGACAGGGTGGCGACTATGGCTACACCTTC
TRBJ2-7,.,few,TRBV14,CASSQDFAGQYF,TGTGCCAGCAGCCAAGACTTTGCGGGGCAGTACTTC
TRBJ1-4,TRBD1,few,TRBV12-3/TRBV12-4,CASSPRWQGVEKLFF,TGTGCCAGCAGTCCCAGGTGGCAGGGGGTTGAAAAACTGTTTTTT
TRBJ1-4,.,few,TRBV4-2,CASSQVAGAGEKLFF,TGTGCCAGCAGCCAAGTTGCGGGGGCGGGAGAAAAACTGTTTTTT
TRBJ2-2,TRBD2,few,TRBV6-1,CASSELGLAGTGELFF,TGTGCCAGCAGTGAATTGGGACTAGCGGGCACCGGGGAGCTGTTTTTT
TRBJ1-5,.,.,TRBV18,CASSATGPNQPQHF,TGTGCCAGCTCTGCGACAGGACCCAATCAGCCCCAGCATTTT
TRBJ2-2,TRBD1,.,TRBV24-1,CATRDRRNTGELFF,TGTGCCACCAGGGACAGGCGGAACACCGGGGAGCTGTTTTTT
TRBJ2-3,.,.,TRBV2,CASSEYRVEYTDTQYF,TGTGCCAGCAGTGAATACAGGGTAGAATACACAGATACGCAGTATTTT
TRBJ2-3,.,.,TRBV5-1,CASRIGEGTATQYF,TGCGCCAGCCGAATCGGCGAGGGGACGGCTACGCAGTATTTT
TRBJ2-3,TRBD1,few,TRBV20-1,CSAAVPGQGDTQYF,TGCAGTGCTGCCGTCCCGGGACAGGGGGATACGCAGTATTTT
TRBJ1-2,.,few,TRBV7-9,CASSLRGPYGYTF,TGTGCCAGCAGCTTAAGGGGCCCTTATGGCTACACCTTC
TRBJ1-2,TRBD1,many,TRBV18,CASSPLGRGPINYGYTF,TGTGCCAGCTCACCACTCGGCAGGGGGCCGATTAACTATGGCTACACCTTC
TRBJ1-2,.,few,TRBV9,CASSAFDLRINYGYTF,TGTGCCAGCAGCGCGTTTGACCTGCGGATTAACTATGGCTACACCTTC
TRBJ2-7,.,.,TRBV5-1,CASTRGMGWEQYF,TGCGCCAGCACCCGGGGCATGGGATGGGAACAGTACTTC
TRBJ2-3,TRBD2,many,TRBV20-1,CSARSLAGDTDTQYF,TGCAGTGCTAGATCGCTAGCGGGGGACACAGATACGCAGTATTTT
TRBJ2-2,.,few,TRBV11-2,CASSLEETQFANTGELFF,TGTGCCAGCAGCTTAGAAGAAACACAGTTCGCGAACACCGGGGAGCTGTTTTTT
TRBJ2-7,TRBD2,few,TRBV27,CASSAPRAGVYEQYF,TGTGCCAGCAGTGCCCCGCGAGCGGGGGTCTACGAGCAGTACTTC
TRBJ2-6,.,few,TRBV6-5,CASSYSSFPRFSGANVLTF,TGTGCCAGCAGTTACTCGAGTTTTCCCCGGTTCTCTGGGGCCAACGTCCTGACTTTC
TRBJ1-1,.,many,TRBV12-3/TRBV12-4,CANGDMNTEAFF,TGTGCCAACGGAGACATGAACACTGAAGCTTTCTTT
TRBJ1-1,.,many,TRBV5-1,CASSLTRNTEAFF,TGCGCCAGCAGCTTGACCAGGAACACTGAAGCTTTCTTT
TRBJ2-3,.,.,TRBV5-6,CASSLIVRVEQETDTQYF,TGTGCCAGCAGCTTAATAGTGCGGGTGGAACAGGAAACAGATACGCAGTATTTT
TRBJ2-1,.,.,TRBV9,CASSPQGYYNEQFF,TGTGCCAGCAGCCCCCAGGGTTACTACAATGAGCAGTTCTTC
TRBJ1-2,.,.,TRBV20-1,CIASRGGSNYGYTF,TGCATTGCTAGTCGAGGGGGTTCTAACTATGGCTACACCTTC
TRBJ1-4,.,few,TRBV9,CASSVDWGDEKLFF,TGTGCCAGCAGCGTAGACTGGGGGGATGAAAAACTGTTTTTT
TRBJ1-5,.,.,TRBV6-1,CASSDERGQPQHF,TGTGCCAGCAGTGATGAAAGGGGTCAGCCCCAGCATTTT
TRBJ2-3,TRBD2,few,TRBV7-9,CASSLGGPGLAKDTQYF,TGTGCCAGCAGCTTAGGAGGGCCGGGACTAGCGAAAGATACGCAGTATTTT
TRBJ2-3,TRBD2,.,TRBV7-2,CASSLGGASGNTQYF,TGTGCCAGCAGCTTAGGAGGCGCTAGCGGCAATACGCAGTATTTT
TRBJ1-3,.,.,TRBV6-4,CASSPTGQISGNTIYF,TGTGCCAGCAGTCCCACAGGACAGATCTCTGGAAACACCATATATTTT
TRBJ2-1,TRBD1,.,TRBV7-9,CASSPSPGGREQFF,TGTGCCAGCAGCCCATCTCCAGGGGGAAGGGAGCAGTTCTTC
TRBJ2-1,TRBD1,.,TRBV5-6,CASSNDRGSIYNEQFF,TGTGCCAGCAGCAACGACAGGGGGAGTATCTACAATGAGCAGTTCTTC
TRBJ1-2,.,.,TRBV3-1,CASSLKDSNYGYTF,TGTGCCAGCAGCCTGAAGGACAGCAACTATGGCTACACCTTC
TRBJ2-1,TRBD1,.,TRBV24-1,CATSGTNRRDRSYNEQFF,TGTGCCACCAGTGGTACGAATCGCCGGGACAGGTCCTACAATGAGCAGTTCTTC
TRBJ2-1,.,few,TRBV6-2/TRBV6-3,CASRPAGSYNEQFF,TGTGCCAGTCGCCCGGCTGGTTCCTACAATGAGCAGTTCTTC
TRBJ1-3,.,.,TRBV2,CASSGEGNTIYF,TGTGCCAGCAGTGGCGAAGGAAACACCATATATTTT
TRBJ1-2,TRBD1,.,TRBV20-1,CSARRDRVNYGYTF,TGCAGTGCTAGGAGGGACAGGGTAAACTATGGCTACACCTTC
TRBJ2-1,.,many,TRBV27,CASSFSGSSYNEQFF,TGTGCCAGCAGCTTTTCAGGGAGCTCCTACAATGAGCAGTTCTTC